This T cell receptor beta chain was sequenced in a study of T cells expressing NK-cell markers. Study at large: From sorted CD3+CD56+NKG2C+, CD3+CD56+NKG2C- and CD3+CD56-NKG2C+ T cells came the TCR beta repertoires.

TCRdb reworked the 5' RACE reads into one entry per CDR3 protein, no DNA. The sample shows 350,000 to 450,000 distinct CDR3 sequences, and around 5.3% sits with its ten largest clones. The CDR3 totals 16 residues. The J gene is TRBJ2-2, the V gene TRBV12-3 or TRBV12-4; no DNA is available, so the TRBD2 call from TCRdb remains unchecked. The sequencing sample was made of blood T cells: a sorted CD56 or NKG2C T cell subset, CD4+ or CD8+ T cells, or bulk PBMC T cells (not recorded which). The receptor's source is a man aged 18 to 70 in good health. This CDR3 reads CASRPQGGQNTGELFF.